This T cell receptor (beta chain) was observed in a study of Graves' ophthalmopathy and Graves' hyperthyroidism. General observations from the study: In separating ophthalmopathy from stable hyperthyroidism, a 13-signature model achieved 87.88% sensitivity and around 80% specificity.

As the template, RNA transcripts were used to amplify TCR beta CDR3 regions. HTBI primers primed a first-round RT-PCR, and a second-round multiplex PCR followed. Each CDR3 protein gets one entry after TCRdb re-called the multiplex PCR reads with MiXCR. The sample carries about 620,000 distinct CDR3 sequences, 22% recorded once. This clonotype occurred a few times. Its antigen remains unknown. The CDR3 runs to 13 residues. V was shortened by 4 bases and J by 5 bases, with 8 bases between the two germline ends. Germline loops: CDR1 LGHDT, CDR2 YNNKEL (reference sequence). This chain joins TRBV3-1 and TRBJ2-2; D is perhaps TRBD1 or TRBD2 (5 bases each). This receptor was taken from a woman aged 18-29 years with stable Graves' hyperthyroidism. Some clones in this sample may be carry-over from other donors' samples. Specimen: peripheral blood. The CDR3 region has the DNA TGTGCCAGCAGCCGGGGGTCTACCGGGGAGCTGTTTTTT. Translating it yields CASSRGSTGELFF. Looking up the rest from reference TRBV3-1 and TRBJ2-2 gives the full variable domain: DTAVSQTPKYLVTQMGNDKSIKCEQNLGHDTMYWYKQDSKKFLKIMFSYNNKELIINETVPNRFSPKSPDKAHLNLHINSLELGDSAVYFCASSRGSTGELFFGEGSRLTVL.